Below are 19 T cell receptor beta chains sequenced from a single sample in a study of T cell responses to AZD1222 COVID-19 vaccine. Sequenced by immunoSEQ multiplex PCR; TCRdb stores in-frame clones only, minus some. Of fewer than 150,000 clones in the sample, 70% to 90% are singletons; the top ten hold about 2%. The sequencing here drew on peripheral blood, taken on day 0 of AZD1222 vaccination. The source is an adult in good health.

The V gene is TRBV30, the J gene TRBJ1-2, with D uncertain. The germline V gene encodes CDR1 GTSNPN and CDR2 SVGIG (reference sequence). The CDR3 is made up of 16 amino acids. V was pared by 2 bases and J by 5 bases, with 21 bases between. CDR3 protein: CAWSTPDQWVRYGYTF. CDR3 nucleotides: TGTGCCTGGAGTACTCCGGACCAATGGGTCAGATATGGCTACACCTTC.

The rearrangement joins TRBV27 to TRBJ2-1; D gene unclear. The CDR3 contains 13 residues. Germline V gene data show CDR1 as MNHEY and CDR2 as SMNVEV (reference sequence). V dropped 0 bases and J dropped 15 bases, with 15 bases sitting between them. Here the CDR3 DNA reads TGTGCCAGCAGTTTATCGATGGGGTCCCCCCCGTTCTTC. Residues: CASSLSMGSPPFF.

The V call is TRBV7-9, the J call TRBJ1-1; TRBD1 might be the D (5 bases). The CDR3 sequence is 15 residues long. Germline CDR1 is SEHNR and CDR2 is FQNEAQ (reference sequence). V was clipped by 5 bases and J by 3 bases, with 16 bases between them. CDR3 loop: CASSQRTSVDTEAFF. The CDR3 DNA follows: TGTGCCAGCAGCCAGAGGACATCCGTGGACACTGAAGCTTTCTTT.

The chain couples TRBV4-3 to TRBJ1-6; the D is unclear. V was clipped by 1 base and J by 10 bases, with 11 bases between them. Germline V gene data show CDR1 as LGHNA and CDR2 as YSLEER. The CDR3 consists of 14 residues. The CDR3 sequence is CASSQVSFGSPLHF. The CDR3 DNA is TGCGCCAGCAGCCAAGTTTCTTTTGGATCACCCCTCCACTTT.

The CDR3 is CASSDQGVVTGELFF. The CDR3 DNA sequence: TGTGCCAGCAGCGATCAGGGGGTGGTCACCGGGGAGCTGTTTTTT. The chain employs TRBV7-2 and TRBJ2-2, with 7 bases that match TRBD1. Germline assignment: CDR1 SGHTA and CDR2 FQGNSA. The V and J ends lost 5 bases and 4 bases, in that order; junction bases with no gene match: 7. This CDR3 contains 15 residues.

The CDR3, as DNA: TGTGCCAGCACCCAACAGCTGGGGCCAGGCTACACCTTC. Its translation is CASTQQLGPGYTF. V and J are TRBV11-2 and TRBJ1-2, with a tentative D call TRBD1 (5 bases). CDR3 length equals 13 residues. V shed 7 bases and J shed 8 bases, with 17 bases lying between them. CDR1 SGHAT and CDR2 FQNNGV come from the germline V gene.

The table lists this clone with a count of one. The rearrangement joins TRBV5-1 to TRBJ2-5, with TRBD1 matching 8 bases. The CDR3 has 13 residues. Per the germline V gene, CDR1 is SGHRS and CDR2 is YFSETQ. V gave up 4 bases and J gave up 5 bases; unmatched junction bases: 4. The CDR3 DNA is TGCGCCAGCAGCCCGACAGGGGAGGAGACCCAGTACTTC. Amino acids: CASSPTGEETQYF.

The V gene is TRBV6-6, the J gene TRBJ1-3, with a possible D match to TRBD1 (5 bases). The germline gives CDR1 MNHNY, CDR2 SVGAGI (reference sequence). The germline V and J ends were trimmed by 2 bases and 2 bases, with 13 bases remaining between them. This CDR3 is built from 16 residues. The CDR3 DNA reads TGTGCCAGCAGTTACCCCCCCCAGGGAACTGGAAACACCATATATTTT. It specifies CASSYPPQGTGNTIYF.

The chain carries TRBV27 and TRBJ1-1, with a weak D call TRBD1 (5 bases). CDR3 length equals 14 residues. CDR1 is MNHEY, CDR2 SMNVEV, per germline (reference sequence). V was clipped by 5 bases and J by 4 bases, with 14 bases between them. The CDR3 loop is CASSPQGGRTEAFF. The CDR3 DNA follows: TGTGCCAGCAGTCCCCAGGGAGGGCGCACTGAAGCTTTCTTT.

The rearrangement links TRBV28 to TRBJ1-6; the D is unclear. Trimming took 1 base from V and 0 from J, leaving 4 bases between them. Germline loops: CDR1 MDHEN, CDR2 SYDVKM. This CDR3 has 15 residues. The CDR3 coding sequence is TGTGCCAGCAGTTTATTCAGCTCCTATAATTCACCCCTCCACTTT. Protein: CASSLFSSYNSPLHF.

V and J are TRBV15 and TRBJ1-2; possibly TRBD1 for D (6 bases). This CDR3 has 18 residues. Germline lookup yields CDR1 LNHNV and CDR2 YYDKDF (reference sequence). The V gene lost 0 bases and the J gene lost 1 base, with 18 bases spanning the gap. The CDR3 loop reads CATSRDQPGAHGNYGYTF. In DNA form, the CDR3 reads TGTGCCACCAGCAGAGATCAACCGGGGGCCCACGGTAACTATGGCTACACCTTC. Complete variable domain (other parts from reference TRBV15 and TRBJ1-2): DAMVIQNPRYQVTQFGKPVTLSCSQTLNHNVMYWYQQKSSQAPKLLFHYYDKDFNNEADTPDNFQSRRPNTSFCFLDIRSPGLGDTAMYLCATSRDQPGAHGNYGYTFGSGTRLTVV.

J is TRBJ1-6 and V is TRBV14; 7 nucleotides match TRBD1. CDR1 is SGHDN and CDR2 is FVKESK in the germline V gene. J was trimmed by 8 bases and V by 6 bases; bases with no gene match: 22. The CDR3 is made up of 19 amino acids. CDR3 amino acids: CASSSSARLQGPNDSPLHF. DNA for the CDR3: TGTGCCAGCAGTTCCTCAGCGAGGCTACAGGGGCCGAACGATTCACCCCTCCACTTT.

In regard to this clone: The same CDR3 also results from other DNA sequences found in this sample. V usage is TRBV5-1 and J usage is TRBJ2-2; D not certain. V was shortened by 4 bases and J by 3 bases, with 1 base between the two germline ends. This CDR3 comprises 11 residues. Germline V gene sequence: CDR1 SGHRS, CDR2 YFSETQ. CDR3 coding DNA: TGCGCCAGCAGCGACACCGGGGAGCTGTTTTTT. Translated: CASSDTGELFF. The complete variable domain, with remaining parts taken from reference TRBV5-1 and TRBJ2-2, reads KAGVTQTPRYLIKTRGQQVTLSCSPISGHRSVSWYQQTPGQGLQFLFEYFSETQRNKGNFPGRFSGRQFSNSRSEMNVSTLELGDSALYLCASSDTGELFFGEGSRLTVL.

Note on this clone: This same CDR3 is encoded by further DNA sequences in the sample. The gene calls are TRBV5-5 and TRBJ1-1, with 7 nucleotides matching TRBD1. Germline assignment: CDR1 SGHKS and CDR2 YYEKEE (reference sequence). CDR3 length: 13 residues. V was pared by 2 bases and J by 4 bases, with 2 bases of the junction left unmatched. CDR3 DNA sequence: TGTGCCAGCAGCTTTCAGGGGGGCACTGAAGCTTTCTTT. This codes for CASSFQGGTEAFF. The entire variable domain, with the rest obtained from reference TRBV5-5 and TRBJ1-1, is as follows: DAGVTQSPTHLIKTRGQQVTLRCSPISGHKSVSWYQQVLGQGPQFIFQYYEKEERGRGNFPDRFSARQFPNYSSELNVNALLLGDSALYLCASSFQGGTEAFFGQGTRLTVV.

This rearrangement joins TRBV5-1 to TRBJ2-7; 10 bases agree with TRBD1. The trim removed 5 bases at V and 1 base at J, leaving 6 bases unmatched. This CDR3 has 15 amino acids. Germline CDR1 is SGHRS and CDR2 is YFSETQ. CDR3 region: CASRWDRGSSYEQYF. In DNA form, the CDR3 reads TGCGCCAGCAGGTGGGACAGGGGCTCTTCCTACGAGCAGTACTTC.

The chain links TRBV5-4 to TRBJ1-2, with D possibly TRBD1 on 6 matching bases. CDR1 and CDR2 (germline): SGHNT, YYREEE (reference sequence). The CDR3 extends over 13 amino acids. Trimming left V 1 base short and J 7 bases short, with 11 bases between. This chain's CDR3 is CASSLTGQAGYTF. The CDR3, as DNA: TGTGCCAGCAGCTTGACAGGGCAAGCTGGCTACACCTTC.

This chain uses TRBV30 with TRBJ2-1; tentative D call: TRBD2 (5 bases). V lost 1 base, J lost 9 bases, and 7 bases lay in between. Germline loops: CDR1 GTSNPN, CDR2 SVGIG (reference sequence). CDR3 length: 11 amino acids. CDR3 in DNA: TGTGCCTGGAGTGATGCGGGTGAGCAGTTCTTC. Residues: CAWSDAGEQFF.

This chain connects TRBV5-1 to TRBJ1-1; D may be TRBD1 (6 bases). V was trimmed by 4 bases and J by 5 bases, leaving 18 bases between them. The CDR3 has 15 amino acids. Germline V gives CDR1 SGHRS, CDR2 YFSETQ. CDR3 loop: CASSPGAGAQTEAFF. The DNA of the CDR3 is TGCGCCAGCAGCCCGGGGGCAGGGGCGCAGACTGAAGCTTTCTTT.

The genes are TRBV29-1 and TRBJ1-5, with 7 nucleotides matching TRBD1. The CDR3 is 13 residues long. With 4 bases clipped from V and 5 bases from J, the junction kept 5 bases outside the gene matches. Germline CDR1 SQVTM, CDR2 ANQGSEA. This chain's CDR3 is CSVGQGADQPQHF. In nucleotides, the CDR3 is TGCAGCGTTGGACAGGGTGCCGATCAGCCCCAGCATTTT.